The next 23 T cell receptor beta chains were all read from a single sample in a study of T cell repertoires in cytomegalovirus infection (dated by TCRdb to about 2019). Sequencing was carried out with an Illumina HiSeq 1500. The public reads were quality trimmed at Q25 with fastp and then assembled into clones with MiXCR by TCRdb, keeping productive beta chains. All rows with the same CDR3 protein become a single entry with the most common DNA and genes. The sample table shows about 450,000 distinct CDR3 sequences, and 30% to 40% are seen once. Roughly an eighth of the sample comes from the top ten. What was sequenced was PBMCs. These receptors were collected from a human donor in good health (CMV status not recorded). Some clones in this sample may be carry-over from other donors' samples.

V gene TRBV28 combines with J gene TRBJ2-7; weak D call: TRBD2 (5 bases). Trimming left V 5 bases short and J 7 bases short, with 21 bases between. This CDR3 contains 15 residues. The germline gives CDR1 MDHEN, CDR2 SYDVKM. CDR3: CASSPPPGSVGEQYF. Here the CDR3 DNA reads TGTGCCAGCAGTCCACCTCCGGGATCGGTCGGGGAGCAGTACTTC.

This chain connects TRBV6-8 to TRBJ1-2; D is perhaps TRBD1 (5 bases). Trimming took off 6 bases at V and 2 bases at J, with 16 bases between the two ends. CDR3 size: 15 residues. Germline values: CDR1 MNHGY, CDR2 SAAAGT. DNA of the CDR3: TGTGCCAGCAGACCCCCGGGGGGTCGAAACTATGGCTACACCTTC. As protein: CASRPPGGRNYGYTF.

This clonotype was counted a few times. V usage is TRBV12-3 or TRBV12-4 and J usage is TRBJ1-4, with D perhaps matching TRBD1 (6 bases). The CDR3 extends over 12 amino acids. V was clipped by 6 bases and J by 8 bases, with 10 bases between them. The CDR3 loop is CASRTQGEKLFF. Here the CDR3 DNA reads TGTGCCAGCAGGACCCAGGGGGAAAAACTGTTTTTT.

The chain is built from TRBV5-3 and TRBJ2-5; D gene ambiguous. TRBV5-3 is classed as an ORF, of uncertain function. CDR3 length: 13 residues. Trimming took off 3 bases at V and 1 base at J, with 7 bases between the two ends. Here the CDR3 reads CARSSPLQETQYF. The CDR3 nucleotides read TGTGCCAGAAGCTCACCCCTCCAAGAGACCCAGTACTTC.

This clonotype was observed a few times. DNA for the CDR3: TGTGCCAGCAATACAGGGCGCCCACAAGAGACCCAGTACTTC. This sequence encodes CASNTGRPQETQYF. This rearrangement joins TRBV2 to TRBJ2-5, with TRBD1 as a possible D gene (6 bases). The CDR3 is made up of 14 amino acids. Germline V gene sequence: CDR1 SNHLY, CDR2 FYNNEI. V gave up 7 bases and J gave up 2 bases, with 14 bases separating them.

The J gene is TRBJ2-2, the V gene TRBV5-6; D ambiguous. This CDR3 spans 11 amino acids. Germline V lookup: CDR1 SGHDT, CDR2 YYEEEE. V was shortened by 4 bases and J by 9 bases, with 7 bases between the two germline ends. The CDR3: CASSGYRELFF. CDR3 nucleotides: TGTGCCAGCAGCGGCTACCGGGAGCTGTTTTTT.

Here the CDR3 reads CASSNPSGQVNTMNTEAFF. CDR3 bases: TGTGCCAGTAGTAACCCGTCGGGACAGGTCAATACCATGAACACTGAAGCTTTCTTT. The chain couples TRBV19 to TRBJ1-1, with 8 bases matching TRBD1. This CDR3 region has 19 residues. V shed 4 bases and J 0 bases; nucleotides not matched to a gene: 16. CDR1 LNHDA and CDR2 SQIVND come from the germline V gene (reference sequence). Complete variable domain (other parts from reference TRBV19 and TRBJ1-1): DGGITQSPKYLFRKEGQNVTLSCEQNLNHDAMYWYRQDPGQGLRLIYYSQIVNDFQKGDIAEGYSVSREKKESFPLTVTSAQKNPTAFYLCASSNPSGQVNTMNTEAFFGQGTRLTVV.

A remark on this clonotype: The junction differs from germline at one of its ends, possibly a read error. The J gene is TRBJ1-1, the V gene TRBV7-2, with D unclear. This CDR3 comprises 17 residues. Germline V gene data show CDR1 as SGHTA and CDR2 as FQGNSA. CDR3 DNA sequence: TGTGCCAGCAGCTCCGGTGGGAGGCCTTTCCTGAACACTGAAGCGTTCTTT. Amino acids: CASSSGGRPFLNTEAFF.

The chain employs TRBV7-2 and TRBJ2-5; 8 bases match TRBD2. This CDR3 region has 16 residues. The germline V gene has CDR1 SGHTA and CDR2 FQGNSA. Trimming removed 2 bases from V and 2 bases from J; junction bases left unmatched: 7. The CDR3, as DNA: TGTGCCAGCAGCTTACTAGCCGGGGGGGGGCAAGAGACCCAGTACTTC. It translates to CASSLLAGGGQETQYF.

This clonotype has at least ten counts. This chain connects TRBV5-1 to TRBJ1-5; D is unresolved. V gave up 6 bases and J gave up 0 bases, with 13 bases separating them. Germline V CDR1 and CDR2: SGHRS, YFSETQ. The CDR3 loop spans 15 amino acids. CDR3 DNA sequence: TGCGCCAGCAAAAGGACTTTGGATAGCAATCAGCCCCAGCATTTT. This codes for CASKRTLDSNQPQHF. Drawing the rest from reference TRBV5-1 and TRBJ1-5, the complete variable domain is KAGVTQTPRYLIKTRGQQVTLSCSPISGHRSVSWYQQTPGQGLQFLFEYFSETQRNKGNFPGRFSGRQFSNSRSEMNVSTLELGDSALYLCASKRTLDSNQPQHFGDGTRLSIL.

In nucleotides, the CDR3 is TGTGCCAGCAGCCCTATAGACAGTTACTATGGCTACACCTTC. It specifies CASSPIDSYYGYTF. The V call is TRBV7-9, the J call TRBJ1-2, with a weak D call TRBD1 (5 bases). The CDR3 has 14 amino acids. V was pared by 5 bases and J by 3 bases, with 13 bases between. From germline, CDR1 is SEHNR and CDR2 FQNEAQ (reference sequence).

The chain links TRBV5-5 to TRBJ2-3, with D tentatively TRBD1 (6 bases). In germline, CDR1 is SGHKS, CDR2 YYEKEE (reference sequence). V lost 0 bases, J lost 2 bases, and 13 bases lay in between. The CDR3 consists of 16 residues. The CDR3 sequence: CASSLAGATLTDTQYF. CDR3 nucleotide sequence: TGTGCCAGCAGCTTGGCAGGGGCTACACTCACAGATACGCAGTATTTT.

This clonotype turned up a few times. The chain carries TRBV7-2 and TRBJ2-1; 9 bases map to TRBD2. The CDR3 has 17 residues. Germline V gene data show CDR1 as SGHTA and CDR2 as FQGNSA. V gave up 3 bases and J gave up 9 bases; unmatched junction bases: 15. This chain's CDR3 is CASSFRLAETLQGEQFF. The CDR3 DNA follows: TGTGCCAGCAGCTTCCGACTAGCGGAGACCTTACAGGGTGAGCAGTTCTTC.

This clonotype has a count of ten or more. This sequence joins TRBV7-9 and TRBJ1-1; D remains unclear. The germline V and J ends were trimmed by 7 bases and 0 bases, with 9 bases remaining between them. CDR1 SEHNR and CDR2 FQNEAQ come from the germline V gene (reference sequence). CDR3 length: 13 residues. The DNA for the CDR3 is TGTGCCAGCAAACATCGTATGAACACTGAAGCTTTCTTT. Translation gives CASKHRMNTEAFF.

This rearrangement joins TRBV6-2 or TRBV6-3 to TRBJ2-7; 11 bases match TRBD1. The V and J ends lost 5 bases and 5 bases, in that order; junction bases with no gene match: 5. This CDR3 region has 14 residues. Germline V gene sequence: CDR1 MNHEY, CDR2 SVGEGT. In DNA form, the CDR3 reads TGTGCCAGCAGTAGGACAGGGGGCCGGAACGAGCAGTACTTC. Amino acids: CASSRTGGRNEQYF.

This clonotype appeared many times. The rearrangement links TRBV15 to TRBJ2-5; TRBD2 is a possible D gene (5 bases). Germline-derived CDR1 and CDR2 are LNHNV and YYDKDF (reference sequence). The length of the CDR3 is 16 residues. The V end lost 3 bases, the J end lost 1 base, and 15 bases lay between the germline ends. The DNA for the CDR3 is TGTGCCACCAGCAGCTCCCAGGTCGGGATCCAAGAGACCCAGTACTTC. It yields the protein CATSSSQVGIQETQYF.

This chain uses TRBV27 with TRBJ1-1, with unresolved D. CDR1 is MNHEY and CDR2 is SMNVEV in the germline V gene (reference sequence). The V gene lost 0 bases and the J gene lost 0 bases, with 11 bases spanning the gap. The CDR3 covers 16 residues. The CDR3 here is CASSLSGSPMNTEAFF. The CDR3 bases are TGTGCCAGCAGTTTATCGGGGAGCCCTATGAACACTGAAGCTTTCTTT.

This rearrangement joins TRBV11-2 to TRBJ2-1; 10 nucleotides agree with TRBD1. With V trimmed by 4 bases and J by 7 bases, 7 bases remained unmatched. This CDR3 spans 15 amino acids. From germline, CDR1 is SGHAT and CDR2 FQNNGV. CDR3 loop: CASSSTGQGWNEQFF. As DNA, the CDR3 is TGTGCCAGCAGCTCCACGGGACAGGGGTGGAATGAGCAGTTCTTC.

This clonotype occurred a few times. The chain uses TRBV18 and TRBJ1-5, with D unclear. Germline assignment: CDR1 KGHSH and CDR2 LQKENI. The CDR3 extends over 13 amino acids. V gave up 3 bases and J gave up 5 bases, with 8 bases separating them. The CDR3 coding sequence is TGTGCCAGCTCACCTTCGTTAGATCAGCCCCAGCATTTT. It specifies CASSPSLDQPQHF.

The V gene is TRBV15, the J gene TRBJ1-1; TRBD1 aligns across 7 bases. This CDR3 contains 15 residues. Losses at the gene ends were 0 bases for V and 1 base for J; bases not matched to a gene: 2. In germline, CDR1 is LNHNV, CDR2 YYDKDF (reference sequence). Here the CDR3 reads CATSRDRTGNTEAFF. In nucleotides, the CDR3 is TGTGCCACCAGCAGAGACAGGACAGGGAACACTGAAGCTTTCTTT. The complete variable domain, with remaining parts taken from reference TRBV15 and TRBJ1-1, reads DAMVIQNPRYQVTQFGKPVTLSCSQTLNHNVMYWYQQKSSQAPKLLFHYYDKDFNNEADTPDNFQSRRPNTSFCFLDIRSPGLGDTAMYLCATSRDRTGNTEAFFGQGTRLTVV.

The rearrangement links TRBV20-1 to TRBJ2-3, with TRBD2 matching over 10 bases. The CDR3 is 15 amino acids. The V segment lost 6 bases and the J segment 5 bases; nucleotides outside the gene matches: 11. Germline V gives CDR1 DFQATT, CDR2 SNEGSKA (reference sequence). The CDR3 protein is CSAHPSGGAGDTQYF. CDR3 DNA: TGCAGTGCCCACCCAAGCGGGGGGGCGGGAGATACGCAGTATTTT.

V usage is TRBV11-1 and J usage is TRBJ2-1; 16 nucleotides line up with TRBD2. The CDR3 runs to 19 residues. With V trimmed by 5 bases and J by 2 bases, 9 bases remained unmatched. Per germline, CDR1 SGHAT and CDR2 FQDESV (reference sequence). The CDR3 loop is CASSRNGTSGGDPYNEQFF. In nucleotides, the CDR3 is TGTGCCAGCAGCCGGAACGGGACTAGCGGGGGGGACCCCTACAATGAGCAGTTCTTC.

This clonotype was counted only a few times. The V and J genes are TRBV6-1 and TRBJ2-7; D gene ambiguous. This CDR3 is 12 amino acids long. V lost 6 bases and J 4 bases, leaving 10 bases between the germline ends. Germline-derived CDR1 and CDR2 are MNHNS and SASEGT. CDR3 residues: CASRDRRYEQYF. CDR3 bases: TGTGCCAGCAGGGACCGCCGATACGAGCAGTACTTC.